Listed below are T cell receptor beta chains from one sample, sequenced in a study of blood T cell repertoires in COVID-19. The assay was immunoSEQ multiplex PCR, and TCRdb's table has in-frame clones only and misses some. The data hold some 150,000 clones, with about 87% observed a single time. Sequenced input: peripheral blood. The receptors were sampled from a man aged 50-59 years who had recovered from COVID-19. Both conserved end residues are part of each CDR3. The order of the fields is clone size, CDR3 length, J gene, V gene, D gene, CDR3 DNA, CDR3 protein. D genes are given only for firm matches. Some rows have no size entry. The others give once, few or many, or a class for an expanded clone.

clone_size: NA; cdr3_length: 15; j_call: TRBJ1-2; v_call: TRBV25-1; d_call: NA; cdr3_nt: TGTGCCAGCAGTGAATCCCCGACAACTAACTATGGCTACACCTTC; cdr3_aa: CASSESPTTNYGYTF
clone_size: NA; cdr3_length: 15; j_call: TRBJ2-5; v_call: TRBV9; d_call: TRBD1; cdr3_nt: TGTGCCAGCAGCGTAGGGGACAGGTATTCCGAGACCCAGTACTTC; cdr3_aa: CASSVGDRYSETQYF
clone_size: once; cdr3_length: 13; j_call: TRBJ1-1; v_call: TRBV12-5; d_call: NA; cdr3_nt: TGTGCTAGTGGTTCGAATGCGGCGACTGAAGCTTTCTTT; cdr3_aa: CASGSNAATEAFF
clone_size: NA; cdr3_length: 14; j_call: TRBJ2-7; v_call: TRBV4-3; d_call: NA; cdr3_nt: TGCGCCAGCAGCCAGGGGGGTTCTCTCTACGAGCAGTACTTC; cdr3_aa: CASSQGGSLYEQYF
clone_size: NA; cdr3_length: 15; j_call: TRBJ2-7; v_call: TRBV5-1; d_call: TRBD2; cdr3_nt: TGCGCCAGCAGCGACCTGGGACTAGCGGGGGGAGAGCAGTACTTC; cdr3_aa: CASSDLGLAGGEQYF
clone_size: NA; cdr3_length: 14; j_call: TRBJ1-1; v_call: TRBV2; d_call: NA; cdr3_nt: TGTGCCATCCCAGACCCAGTTCGGGTCACTGAAGCTTTCTTT; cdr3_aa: CAIPDPVRVTEAFF
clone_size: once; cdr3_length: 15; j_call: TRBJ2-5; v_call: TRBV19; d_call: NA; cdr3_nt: TGTGCCAGTAGTTCACAGGGTTGGGATGCGGAGACCCAGTACTTC; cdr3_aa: CASSSQGWDAETQYF
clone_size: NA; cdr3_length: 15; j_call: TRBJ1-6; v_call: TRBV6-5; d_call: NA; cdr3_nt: TGTGCCAGCAATCGGTTAACCATCTATAATTCACCCCTCCACTTT; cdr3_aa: CASNRLTIYNSPLHF
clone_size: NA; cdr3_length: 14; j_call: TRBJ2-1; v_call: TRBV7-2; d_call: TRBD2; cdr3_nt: TGTGCCAGCAGCCCTGGCGGGGGGGCCGGTGAGCAGTTCTTC; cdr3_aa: CASSPGGGAGEQFF
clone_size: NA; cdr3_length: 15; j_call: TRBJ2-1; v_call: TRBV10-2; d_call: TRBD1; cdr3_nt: TGCGCCAGCAGGACCGGGACAGGGGGGCGGAATGAGCAGTTCTTC; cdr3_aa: CASRTGTGGRNEQFF
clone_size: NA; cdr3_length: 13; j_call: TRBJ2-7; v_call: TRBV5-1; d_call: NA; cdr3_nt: TGCGCCAGCAGCTTGGCTCAGTACTACGAGCAGTACTTC; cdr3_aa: CASSLAQYYEQYF
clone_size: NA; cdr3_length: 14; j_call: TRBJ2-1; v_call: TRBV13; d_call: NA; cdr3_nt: TGTGCCAGCAGCGACACCGGGACTGTGTACGAGCAGTTCTTC; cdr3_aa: CASSDTGTVYEQFF
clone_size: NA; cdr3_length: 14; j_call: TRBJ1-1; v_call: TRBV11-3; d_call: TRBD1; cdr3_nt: TGTGCCAGCAGCGAACGACAGGGTAGCACTGAAGCTTTCTTT; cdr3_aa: CASSERQGSTEAFF
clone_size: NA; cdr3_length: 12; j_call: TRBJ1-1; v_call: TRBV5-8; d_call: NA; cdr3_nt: TGTGCCAGCAGCCCTAGACAGACTGTGGCTTTCTTT; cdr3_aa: CASSPRQTVAFF
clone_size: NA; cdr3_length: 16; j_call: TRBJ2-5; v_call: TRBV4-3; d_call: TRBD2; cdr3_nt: TGCGCCAGCAGCCAAGGGGAGGGGCAAGTCCAAGAGACCCAGTACTTC; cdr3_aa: CASSQGEGQVQETQYF
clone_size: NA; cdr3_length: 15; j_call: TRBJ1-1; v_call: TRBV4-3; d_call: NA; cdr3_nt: TGCGCCAGCAGCCGACAATACAGGGACAACACTGAAGCTTTCTTT; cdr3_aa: CASSRQYRDNTEAFF
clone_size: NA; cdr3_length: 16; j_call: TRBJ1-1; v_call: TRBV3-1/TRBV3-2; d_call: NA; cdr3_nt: TGTGCCAGCAGCCAGACATTAGCGACAGGGAACACTGAAGCTTTCTTT; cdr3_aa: CASSQTLATGNTEAFF
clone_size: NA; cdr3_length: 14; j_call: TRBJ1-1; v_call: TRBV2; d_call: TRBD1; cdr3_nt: TGTGCCAGCAGTGGAGACAGGGGCCACACTGAAGCTTTCTTT; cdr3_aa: CASSGDRGHTEAFF
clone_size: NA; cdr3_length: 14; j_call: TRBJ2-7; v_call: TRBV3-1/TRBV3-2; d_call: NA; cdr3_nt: TGTGCCAGCAGCCGAGAGGGGGGCTCCTACGAGCAGTACTTC; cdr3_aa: CASSREGGSYEQYF
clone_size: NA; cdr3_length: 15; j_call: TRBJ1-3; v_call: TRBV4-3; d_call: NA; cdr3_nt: TGCGCCAGCAGCCAAGGGGCAGGGTCTGGAAACACCATATATTTT; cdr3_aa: CASSQGAGSGNTIYF
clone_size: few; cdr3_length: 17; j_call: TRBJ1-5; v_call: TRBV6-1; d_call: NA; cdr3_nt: TGTGCCAGCAGTGATGGGACAAGGGCCTATAGCAATCAGCCCCAGCATTTT; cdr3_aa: CASSDGTRAYSNQPQHF
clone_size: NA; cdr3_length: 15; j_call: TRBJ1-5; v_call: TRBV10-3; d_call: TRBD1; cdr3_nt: TGTGCCATCAGTGACGAGGACAGGCTAAATCAGCCCCAGCATTTT; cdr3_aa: CAISDEDRLNQPQHF
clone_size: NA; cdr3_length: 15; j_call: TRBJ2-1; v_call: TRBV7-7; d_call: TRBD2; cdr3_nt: TGTGCCAGCAGCTCGGGACTAGCTACCAACAATGAGCAGTTCTTC; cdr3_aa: CASSSGLATNNEQFF
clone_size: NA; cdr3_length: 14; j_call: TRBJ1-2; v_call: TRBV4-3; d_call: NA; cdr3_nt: TGCGCCAGCAGCCAAGAGAGCGGATTGGGTGGCTACACCTTC; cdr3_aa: CASSQESGLGGYTF
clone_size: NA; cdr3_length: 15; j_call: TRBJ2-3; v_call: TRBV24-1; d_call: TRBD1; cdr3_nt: TGTGCCACCAGTGACCGGACAGGGGAAATCCATACGCAGTATTTT; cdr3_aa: CATSDRTGEIHTQYF
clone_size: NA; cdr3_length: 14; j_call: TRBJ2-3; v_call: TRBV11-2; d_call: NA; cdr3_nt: TGTGCCAGCAGCTTAGCGGGGTCGACAGATACGCAGTATTTT; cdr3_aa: CASSLAGSTDTQYF
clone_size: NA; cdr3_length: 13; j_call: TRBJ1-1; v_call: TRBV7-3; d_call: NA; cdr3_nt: TGTGCCAGCAGCCTCGAAGCGAACACTGAAGCTTTCTTT; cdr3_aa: CASSLEANTEAFF
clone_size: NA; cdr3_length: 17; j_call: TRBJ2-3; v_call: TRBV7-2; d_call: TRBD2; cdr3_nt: TGTGCCAGCAGCTCCGCTAGCGGGGCAATCCCGGGAGATACGCAGTATTTT; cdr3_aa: CASSSASGAIPGDTQYF
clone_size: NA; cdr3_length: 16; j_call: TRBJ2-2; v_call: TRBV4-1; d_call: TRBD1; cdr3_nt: TGCGCCAGCAGCCCCGGAGGTGCAGGGGGCTCCGGGGAGCTGTTTTTT; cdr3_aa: CASSPGGAGGSGELFF
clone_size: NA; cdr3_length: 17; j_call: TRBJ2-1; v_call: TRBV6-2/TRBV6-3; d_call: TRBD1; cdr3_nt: TGTGCCAGCAGTTACTCGCAGATTTTAGGGACAGACAATGAGCAGTTCTTC; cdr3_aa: CASSYSQILGTDNEQFF
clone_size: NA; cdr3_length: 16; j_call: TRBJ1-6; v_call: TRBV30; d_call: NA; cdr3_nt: TGTGCCTGGAGTGAGCGGGGATTCTCCTATAATTCACCCCTCCACTTT; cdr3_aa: CAWSERGFSYNSPLHF
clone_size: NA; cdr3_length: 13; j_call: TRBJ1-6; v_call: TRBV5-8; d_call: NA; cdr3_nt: TGTGCCAGCACCCCGAGAGGATTCTCACCCCTCCACTTT; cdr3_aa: CASTPRGFSPLHF
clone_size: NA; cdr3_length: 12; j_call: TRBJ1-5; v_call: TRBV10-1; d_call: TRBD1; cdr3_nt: TGCGCCAGCCGGACAGGGGTTCAGCCCCAGCATTTT; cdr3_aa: CASRTGVQPQHF
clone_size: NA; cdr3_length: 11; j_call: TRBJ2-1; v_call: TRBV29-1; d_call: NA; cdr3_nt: TGCAGCGTTGGTGGGGGCGATGAGCAGTTCTTC; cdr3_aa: CSVGGGDEQFF
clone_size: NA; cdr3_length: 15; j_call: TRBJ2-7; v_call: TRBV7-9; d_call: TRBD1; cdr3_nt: TGTGCCAGCAGCTTTTCTGGACAGGGTAGTTACGAGCAGTACTTC; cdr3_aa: CASSFSGQGSYEQYF
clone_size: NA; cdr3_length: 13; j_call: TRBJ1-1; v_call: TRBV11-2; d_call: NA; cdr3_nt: TGTGCCAGCAGCTTAGATTTAGTCACTGAAGCTTTCTTT; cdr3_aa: CASSLDLVTEAFF
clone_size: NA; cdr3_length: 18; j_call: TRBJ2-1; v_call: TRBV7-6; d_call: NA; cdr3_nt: TGTGCCAGCAGCTTAGCCCCCCGAGACTCCAGATATAACAATGAGCAGTTCTTC; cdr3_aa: CASSLAPRDSRYNNEQFF
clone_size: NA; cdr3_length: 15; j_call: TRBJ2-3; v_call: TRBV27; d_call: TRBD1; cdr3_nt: TGTGCCAGCAGTTTGCGACAGGGACCGACAGATACGCAGTATTTT; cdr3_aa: CASSLRQGPTDTQYF
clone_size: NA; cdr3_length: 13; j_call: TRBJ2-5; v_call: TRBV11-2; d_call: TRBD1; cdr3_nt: TGTGCCAGCACCTGGACAGGGGAAGAGACCCAGTACTTC; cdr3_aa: CASTWTGEETQYF
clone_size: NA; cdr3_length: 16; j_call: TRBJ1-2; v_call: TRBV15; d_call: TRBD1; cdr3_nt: TGTGCCACCAGCAGCCCCGGGACAGCGGCTAACTATGGCTACACCTTC; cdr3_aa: CATSSPGTAANYGYTF
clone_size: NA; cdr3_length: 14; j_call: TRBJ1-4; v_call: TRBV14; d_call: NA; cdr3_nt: TGTGCCAGCAGCCAAACGGGACATCACGAAAAACTGTTTTTT; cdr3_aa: CASSQTGHHEKLFF
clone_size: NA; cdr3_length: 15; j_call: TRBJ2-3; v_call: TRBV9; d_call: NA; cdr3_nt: TGTGCCAGCAGCGTTGGGGCCGTTGGCACAGATACGCAGTATTTT; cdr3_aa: CASSVGAVGTDTQYF
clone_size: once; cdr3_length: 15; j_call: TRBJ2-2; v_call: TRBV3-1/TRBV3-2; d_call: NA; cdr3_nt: TGTGCCAGCAGCCATGGGGGGGCGCTTACCGGGGAGCTGTTTTTT; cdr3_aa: CASSHGGALTGELFF
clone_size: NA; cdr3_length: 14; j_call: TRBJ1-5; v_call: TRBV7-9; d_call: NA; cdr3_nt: TGTGCCAGCAGCTTAGGGGGGCTTGGATGGCCCCAGCATTTT; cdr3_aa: CASSLGGLGWPQHF
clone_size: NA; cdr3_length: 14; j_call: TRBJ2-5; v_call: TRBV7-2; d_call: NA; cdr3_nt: TGTGCCAGCAGCTTAGCTTTTCAGGGAGAGACCCAGTACTTC; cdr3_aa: CASSLAFQGETQYF
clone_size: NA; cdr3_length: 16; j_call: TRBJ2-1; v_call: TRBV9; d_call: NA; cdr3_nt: TGTGCCAGCAGCGTAGGGGGGGCGGCGGGAGTCCATGAGCAGTTCTTC; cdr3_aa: CASSVGGAAGVHEQFF
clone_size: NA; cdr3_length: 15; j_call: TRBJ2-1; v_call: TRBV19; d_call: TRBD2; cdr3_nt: TGTGCCAGTAGCATTGTAGCGGGGGATTACAATGAGCAGTTCTTC; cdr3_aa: CASSIVAGDYNEQFF
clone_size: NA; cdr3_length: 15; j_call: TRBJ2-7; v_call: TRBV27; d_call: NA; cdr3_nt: TGTGCCAGCAGTTTATCGGTAGGGGGCTCCTACGAGCAGTACTTC; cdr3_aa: CASSLSVGGSYEQYF
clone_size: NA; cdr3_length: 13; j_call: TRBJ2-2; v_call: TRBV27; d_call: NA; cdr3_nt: TGTGCCAGCAGTTTACGGAACACCGGGGAGCTGTTTTTT; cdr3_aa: CASSLRNTGELFF
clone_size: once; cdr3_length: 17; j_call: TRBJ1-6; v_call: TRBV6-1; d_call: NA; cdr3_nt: TGTGCCAGCAGTGGTCGGGGTTCTAGTGGGAGGAATTCACCCCTCCACTTT; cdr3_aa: CASSGRGSSGRNSPLHF
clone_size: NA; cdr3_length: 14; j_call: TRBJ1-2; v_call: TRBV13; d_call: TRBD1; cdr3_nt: TGTGCCAGCAGCACCGGGACAGTCGACTATGGCTACACCTTC; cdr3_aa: CASSTGTVDYGYTF